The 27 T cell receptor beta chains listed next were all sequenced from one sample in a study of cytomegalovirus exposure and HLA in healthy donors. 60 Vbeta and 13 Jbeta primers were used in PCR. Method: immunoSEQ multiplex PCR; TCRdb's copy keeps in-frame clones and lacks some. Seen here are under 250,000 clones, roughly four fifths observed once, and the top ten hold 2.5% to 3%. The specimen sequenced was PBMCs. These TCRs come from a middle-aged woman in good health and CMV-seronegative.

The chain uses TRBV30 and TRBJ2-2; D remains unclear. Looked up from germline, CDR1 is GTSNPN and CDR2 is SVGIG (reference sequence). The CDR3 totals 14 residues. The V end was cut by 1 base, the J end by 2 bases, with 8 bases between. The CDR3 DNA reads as TGTGCCTGGAGTGGAGTAGCCAACACCGGGGAGCTGTTTTTT. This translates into CAWSGVANTGELFF.

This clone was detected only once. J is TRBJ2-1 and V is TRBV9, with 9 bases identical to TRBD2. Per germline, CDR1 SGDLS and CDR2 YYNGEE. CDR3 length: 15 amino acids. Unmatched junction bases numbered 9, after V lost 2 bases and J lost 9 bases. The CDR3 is CASSVVREGSSEQFF. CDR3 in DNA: TGTGCCAGCAGCGTTGTGCGGGAGGGTTCCAGTGAGCAGTTCTTC.

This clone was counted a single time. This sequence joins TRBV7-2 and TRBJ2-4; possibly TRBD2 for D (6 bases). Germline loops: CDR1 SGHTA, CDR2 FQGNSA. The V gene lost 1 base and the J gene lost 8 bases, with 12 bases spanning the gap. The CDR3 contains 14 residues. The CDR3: CASSLVTAGHIQYF. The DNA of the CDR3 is TGTGCCAGCAGCTTAGTGACAGCGGGTCACATTCAGTACTTC.

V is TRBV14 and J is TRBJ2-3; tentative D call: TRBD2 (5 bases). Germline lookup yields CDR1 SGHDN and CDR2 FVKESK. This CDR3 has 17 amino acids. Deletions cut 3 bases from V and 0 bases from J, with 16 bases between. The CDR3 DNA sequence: TGTGCCAGCAGCCAGGGAGTAGTAACTTCTAGCACAGATACGCAGTATTTT. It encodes CASSQGVVTSSTDTQYF.

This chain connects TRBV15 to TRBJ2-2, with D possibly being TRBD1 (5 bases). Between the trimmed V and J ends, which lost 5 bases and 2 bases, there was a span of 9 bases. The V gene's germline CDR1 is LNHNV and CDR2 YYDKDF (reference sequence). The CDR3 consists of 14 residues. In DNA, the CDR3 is TGTGCCACCAGCGACAGTACTAACACCGGGGAGCTGTTTTTT. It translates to CATSDSTNTGELFF.

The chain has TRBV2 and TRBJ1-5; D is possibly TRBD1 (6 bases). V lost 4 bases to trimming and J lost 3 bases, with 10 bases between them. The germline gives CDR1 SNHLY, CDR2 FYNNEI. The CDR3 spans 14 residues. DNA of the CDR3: TGTGCCAGCAGTGCGGGGGGGCTCAATCAGCCCCAGCATTTT. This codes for CASSAGGLNQPQHF.

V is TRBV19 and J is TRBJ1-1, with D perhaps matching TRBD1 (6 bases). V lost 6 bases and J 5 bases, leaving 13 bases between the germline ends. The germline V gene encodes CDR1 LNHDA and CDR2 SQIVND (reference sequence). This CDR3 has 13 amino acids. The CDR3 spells CASRKGVRTEAFF. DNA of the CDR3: TGTGCCAGTAGGAAGGGGGTTCGGACTGAAGCTTTCTTT.

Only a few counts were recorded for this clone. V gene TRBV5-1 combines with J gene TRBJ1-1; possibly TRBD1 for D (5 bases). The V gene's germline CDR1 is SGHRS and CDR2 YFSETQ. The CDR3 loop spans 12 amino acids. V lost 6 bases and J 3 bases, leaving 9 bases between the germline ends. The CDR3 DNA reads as TGCGCCAGCAAGTGGGGGGACACTGAAGCTTTCTTT. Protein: CASKWGDTEAFF.

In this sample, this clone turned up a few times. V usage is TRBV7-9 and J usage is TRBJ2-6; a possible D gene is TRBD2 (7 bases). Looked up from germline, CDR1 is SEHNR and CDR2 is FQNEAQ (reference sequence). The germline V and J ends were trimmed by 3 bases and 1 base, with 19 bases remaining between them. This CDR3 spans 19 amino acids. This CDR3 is CASSFAGGRRRSGANVLTF. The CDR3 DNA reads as TGTGCCAGCAGCTTCGCCGGGGGGCGGAGGAGGTCTGGGGCCAACGTCCTGACTTTC.

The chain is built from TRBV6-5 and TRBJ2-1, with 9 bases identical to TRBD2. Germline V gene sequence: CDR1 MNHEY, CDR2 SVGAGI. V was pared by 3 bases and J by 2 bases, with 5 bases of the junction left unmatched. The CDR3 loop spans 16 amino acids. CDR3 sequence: CASSYSSGIPYNEQFF. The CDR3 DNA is TGTGCCAGCAGTTATTCTAGCGGGATCCCCTACAATGAGCAGTTCTTC.

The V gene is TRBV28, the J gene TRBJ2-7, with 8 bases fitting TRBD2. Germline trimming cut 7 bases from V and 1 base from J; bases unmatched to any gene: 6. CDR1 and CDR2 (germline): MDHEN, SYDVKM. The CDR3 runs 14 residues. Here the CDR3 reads CASTGGSPSYEQYF. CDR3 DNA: TGTGCCAGCACGGGGGGGAGCCCATCCTACGAGCAGTACTTC.

This CDR3 reads CASRYSTEQFF. In DNA form, the CDR3 reads TGCGCCAGCAGATACAGCACTGAGCAGTTCTTC. This chain joins TRBV5-1 and TRBJ2-1; the D is unclear. The ends were cut back, 5 bases at V and 9 bases at J, with 9 bases in the middle. The CDR3 covers 11 residues. Germline loops: CDR1 SGHRS, CDR2 YFSETQ.

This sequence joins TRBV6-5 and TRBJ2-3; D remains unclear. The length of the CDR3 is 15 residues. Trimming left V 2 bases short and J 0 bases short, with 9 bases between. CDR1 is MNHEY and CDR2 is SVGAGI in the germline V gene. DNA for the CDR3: TGTGCCAGCAGTTACGTAACTACCAGCACAGATACGCAGTATTTT. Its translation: CASSYVTTSTDTQYF.

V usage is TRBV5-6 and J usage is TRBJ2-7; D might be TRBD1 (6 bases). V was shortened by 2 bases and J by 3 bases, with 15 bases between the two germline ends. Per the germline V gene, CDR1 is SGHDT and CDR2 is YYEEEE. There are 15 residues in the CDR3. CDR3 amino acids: CASSFLAGVVYEQYF. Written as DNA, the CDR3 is TGTGCCAGCAGCTTCCTCGCAGGGGTGGTCTACGAGCAGTACTTC. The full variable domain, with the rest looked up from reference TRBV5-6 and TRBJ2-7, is DAGVTQSPTHLIKTRGQQVTLRCSPKSGHDTVSWYQQALGQGPQFIFQYYEEEERQRGNFPDRFSGHQFPNYSSELNVNALLLGDSALYLCASSFLAGVVYEQYFGPGTRLTVT.

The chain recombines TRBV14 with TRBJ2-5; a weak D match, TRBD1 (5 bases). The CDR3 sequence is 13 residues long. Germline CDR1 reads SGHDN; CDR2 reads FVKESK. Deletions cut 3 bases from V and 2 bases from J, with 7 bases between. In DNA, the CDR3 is TGTGCCAGCAGCCAGAACAGGCAAGAGACCCAGTACTTC. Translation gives CASSQNRQETQYF.

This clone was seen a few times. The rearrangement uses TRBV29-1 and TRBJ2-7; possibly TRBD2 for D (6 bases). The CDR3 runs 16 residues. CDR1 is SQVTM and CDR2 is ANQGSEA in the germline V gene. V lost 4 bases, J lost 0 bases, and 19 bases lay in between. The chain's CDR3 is CSVGMTSFGSSYEQYF. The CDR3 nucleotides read TGCAGCGTTGGCATGACTAGTTTTGGTTCCTCCTACGAGCAGTACTTC.

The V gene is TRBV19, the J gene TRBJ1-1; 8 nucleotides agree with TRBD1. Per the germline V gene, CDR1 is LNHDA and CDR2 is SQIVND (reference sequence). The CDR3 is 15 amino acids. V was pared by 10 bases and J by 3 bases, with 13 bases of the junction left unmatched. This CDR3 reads CATTKAGGMYTEAFF. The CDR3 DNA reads TGTGCCACCACCAAGGCAGGGGGCATGTACACTGAAGCTTTCTTT.

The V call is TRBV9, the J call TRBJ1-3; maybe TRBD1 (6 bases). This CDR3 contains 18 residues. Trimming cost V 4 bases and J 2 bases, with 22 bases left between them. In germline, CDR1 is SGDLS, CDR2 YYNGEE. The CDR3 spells CASSPRLGGYTTGNTIYF. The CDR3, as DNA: TGTGCCAGCAGCCCTCGCCTAGGGGGTTATACTACTGGAAACACCATATATTTT. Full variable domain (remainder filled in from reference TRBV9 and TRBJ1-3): DSGVTQTPKHLITATGQRVTLRCSPRSGDLSVYWYQQSLDQGLQFLIQYYNGEERAKGNILERFSAQQFPDLHSELNLSSLELGDSALYFCASSPRLGGYTTGNTIYFGEGSWLTVV.

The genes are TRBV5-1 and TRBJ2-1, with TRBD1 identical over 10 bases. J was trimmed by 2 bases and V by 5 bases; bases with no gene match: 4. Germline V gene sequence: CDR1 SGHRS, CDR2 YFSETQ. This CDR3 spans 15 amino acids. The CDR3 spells CASRGTGEAYNEQFF. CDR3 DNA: TGCGCCAGCAGGGGGACAGGGGAGGCCTACAATGAGCAGTTCTTC.

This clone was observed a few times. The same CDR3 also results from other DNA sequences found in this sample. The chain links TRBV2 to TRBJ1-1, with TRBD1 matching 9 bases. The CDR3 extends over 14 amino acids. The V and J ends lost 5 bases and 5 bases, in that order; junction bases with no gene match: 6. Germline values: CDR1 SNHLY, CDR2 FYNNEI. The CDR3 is CASSLQGARTEAFF. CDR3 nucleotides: TGTGCCAGCAGTTTACAGGGGGCGCGGACTGAAGCTTTCTTT.

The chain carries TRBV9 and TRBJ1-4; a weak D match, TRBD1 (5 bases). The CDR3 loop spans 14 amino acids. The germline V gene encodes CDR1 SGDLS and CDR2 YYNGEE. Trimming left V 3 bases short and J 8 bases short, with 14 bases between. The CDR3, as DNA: TGTGCCAGCAGCGAGGACACTTGGGGCGAAAAACTGTTTTTT. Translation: CASSEDTWGEKLFF.

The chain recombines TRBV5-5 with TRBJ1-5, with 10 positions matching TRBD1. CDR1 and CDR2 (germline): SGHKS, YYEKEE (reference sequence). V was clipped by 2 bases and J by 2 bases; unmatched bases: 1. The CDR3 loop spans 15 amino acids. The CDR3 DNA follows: TGTGCCAGCAGCTTTGGGACAGGGGGCAATCAGCCCCAGCATTTT. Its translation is CASSFGTGGNQPQHF.

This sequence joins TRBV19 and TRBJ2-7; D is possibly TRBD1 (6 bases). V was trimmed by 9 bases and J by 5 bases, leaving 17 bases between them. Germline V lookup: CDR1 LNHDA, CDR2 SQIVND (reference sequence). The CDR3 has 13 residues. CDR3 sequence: CASRGSGADEQYF. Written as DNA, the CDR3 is TGTGCCAGCAGAGGGTCAGGGGCGGACGAGCAGTACTTC.

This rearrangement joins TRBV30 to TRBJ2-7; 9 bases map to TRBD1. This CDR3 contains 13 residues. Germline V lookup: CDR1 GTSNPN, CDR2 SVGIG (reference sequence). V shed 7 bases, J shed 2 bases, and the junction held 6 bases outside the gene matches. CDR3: CASDRGFPYEQYF. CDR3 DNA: TGTGCCTCAGACAGGGGGTTCCCCTACGAGCAGTACTTC. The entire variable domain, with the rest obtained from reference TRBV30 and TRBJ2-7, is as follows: SQTIHQWPATLVQPVGSPLSLECTVEGTSNPNLYWYRQAAGRGLQLLFYSVGIGQISSEVPQNLSASRPQDRQFILSSKKLLLSDSGFYLCASDRGFPYEQYFGPGTRLTVT.

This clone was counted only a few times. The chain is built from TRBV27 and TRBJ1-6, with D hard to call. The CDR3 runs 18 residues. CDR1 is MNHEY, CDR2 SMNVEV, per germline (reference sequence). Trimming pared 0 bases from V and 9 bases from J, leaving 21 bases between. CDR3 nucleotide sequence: TGTGCCAGCAGTTTATCCTACCAATCCACCCGCCGTGGTTCACCCCTCCACTTT. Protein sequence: CASSLSYQSTRRGSPLHF.

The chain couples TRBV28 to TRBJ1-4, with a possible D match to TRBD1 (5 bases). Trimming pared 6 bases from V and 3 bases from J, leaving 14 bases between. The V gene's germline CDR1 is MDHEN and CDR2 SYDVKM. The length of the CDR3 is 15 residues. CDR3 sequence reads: CASSRTQGPNEKLFF. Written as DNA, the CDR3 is TGTGCCAGCAGCCGGACGCAGGGTCCTAATGAAAAACTGTTTTTT.

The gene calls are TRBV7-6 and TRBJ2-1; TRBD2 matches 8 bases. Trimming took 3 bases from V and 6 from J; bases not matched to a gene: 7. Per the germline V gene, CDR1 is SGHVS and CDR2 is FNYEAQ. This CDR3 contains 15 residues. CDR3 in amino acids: CASSFVRTSINEQFF. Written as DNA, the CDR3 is TGTGCCAGCAGCTTTGTAAGGACTAGCATCAATGAGCAGTTCTTC. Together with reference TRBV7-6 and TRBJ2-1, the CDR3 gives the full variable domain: GAGVSQSPRYKVTKRGQDVALRCDPISGHVSLYWYRQALGQGPEFLTYFNYEAQQDKSGLPNDRFSAERPEGSISTLTIQRTEQRDSAMYRCASSFVRTSINEQFFGPGTRLTVL.